The rows below give T cell receptor beta chains drawn from one sample of a study of control samples from healthy donors and cancer patients. The data were produced by immunoSEQ multiplex PCR, yet TCRdb's version contains in-frame clones alone and is incomplete. Of 110,000 to 150,000 clones detected, roughly nine tenths appear once; the ten largest clones hold 8% to 9.5%. Sample: blood. All receptors derive from a woman younger than 45 in good health. CDR3s include the opening cysteine and the closing phenylalanine or tryptophan.

>14|TRBJ1-6|TRBV9
CASSVRGLNSPLHF
>14|TRBJ2-5|TRBV20-1
CSASRDPNQETQYF
>14|TRBJ1-2|TRBV3-1/TRBV3-2
CASTPAQGRNGYTF
>12|TRBJ2-5|TRBV12-3/TRBV12-4
CASSMRGETQYF
>12|TRBJ2-7|TRBV2
CASKISTHEQYF
>15|TRBJ1-5|TRBV6-5
CASTKGIVGNQPQHF
>16|TRBJ2-1|TRBV25-1
CASSEFYQGARNEQFF
>15|TRBJ2-1|TRBV6-5
CASSPGLGVYNEQFF
>14|TRBJ1-2|TRBV5-1
CASSSGGTNYGYTF
>13|TRBJ1-1|TRBV30
CAWRTGGNTEAFF
>16|TRBJ2-3|TRBV19
CASSVRASGSGDTQYF
>15|TRBJ1-2|TRBV7-8
CASSLESLPGYGYTF
>15|TRBJ2-2|TRBV7-8
CASSRQAAGTGELFF
>17|TRBJ1-6|TRBV7-2
CASSSGPGDSYNSPLHF
>15|TRBJ2-3|TRBV4-1
CASSRGQGDADTQYF
>14|TRBJ1-1|TRBV19
CATSDRKTNTEAFF
>14|TRBJ2-2|TRBV11-3
CASSYITNTGELFF
>13|TRBJ2-3|TRBV11-2
CASMGGGLETQYF
>15|TRBJ1-5|TRBV28
CASSSPGLGNQPQHF
>15|TRBJ2-7|TRBV9
CASSPGTSSSYEQYF
>13|TRBJ1-1|TRBV28
CASTEPVNTEAFF
>12|TRBJ2-4|TRBV6-6
CASSHLANIQYF
>11|TRBJ1-1|TRBV3-1/TRBV3-2
CASSPGGEAFF
>14|TRBJ1-1|TRBV5-1
CASQTGEMNTEAFF
>14|TRBJ1-5|TRBV27
CASSFQGAGQPQHF
>16|TRBJ2-3|TRBV27
CASSPRLAGATDTQYF
>14|TRBJ2-7|TRBV4-2
CASSQDYGPYEQYF
>12|TRBJ2-7|TRBV6-2/TRBV6-3
CASSLQETGQYF
>16|TRBJ2-7|TRBV3-1/TRBV3-2
CASSQDRQGASYEQYF
>15|TRBJ2-7|TRBV6-1
CASSEGDSAIYEQYF
>16|TRBJ1-1|TRBV10-3
CATRTHLGTEDTEAFF
>14|TRBJ1-1|TRBV12-5
CASGLTGGRAEAFF
>12|TRBJ2-3|TRBV30
CAWSVRIDTQYF
>12|TRBJ2-5|TRBV2
CASSATGETQYF
>13|TRBJ1-5|TRBV19
CASNSRQNQPQHF
>15|TRBJ1-2|TRBV4-2
CASSQEDSRSGGYTF
>14|TRBJ2-7|TRBV6-5
CASSYSRGPYEQYF
>12|TRBJ2-7|TRBV30
CAWRVSMYEQYF
>12|TRBJ2-5|TRBV7-9
CASSLQQETQYF
>15|TRBJ2-1|TRBV25-1
CASREPGGSYNEQFF
>16|TRBJ2-3|TRBV19
CASSPDAGGSTDTQYF
>17|TRBJ2-3|TRBV5-1
CATNSGTSGKGADTQYF
>18|TRBJ2-2|TRBV28
CASRDLRIGLATTGELFF
>15|TRBJ2-5|TRBV5-1
CASSPVPGQGETQYF
>15|TRBJ2-5|TRBV5-6
CASSQPGLGTTAQYF
>13|TRBJ2-3|TRBV5-1
CASSLPGADTQYF
>12|TRBJ2-7|TRBV5-1
CASRDSTYEQYF
>12|TRBJ2-3|TRBV5-4
CASSQSVDTQYF
>11|TRBJ2-1|TRBV5-1
CASSLANEQFF
>15|TRBJ1-6|TRBV5-4
CASRDGRQGNSPLHF
>11|TRBJ2-7|TRBV11-1
CASSRQDEQYF
>11|TRBJ2-7|TRBV20-1
CSALRDDEQYF
>13|TRBJ1-1|TRBV3-1/TRBV3-2
CASSQGPTPRAFF